This is a list of T cell receptor beta chains from one sample in a study of blood T cell repertoires in COVID-19. Using immunoSEQ multiplex PCR, the repertoire was profiled, and TCRdb retains in-frame clones only, with some absent. The sample holds some 150,000 clones; about 80% are singletons and the top ten take 6%. The sequenced sample consisted of PBMCs or T cells enriched from blood (not recorded which). These receptors were taken from a woman between 45 and 65 years old who had recovered from COVID-19. Both conserved end residues are part of each CDR3.

>TRBV30|TRBJ1-5
CAWSAGTLDQPQHF
>TRBV10-3|TRBJ2-1
CAISESAGDYNEQFF
>TRBV28|TRBJ1-6
CASSSYPGNSPLHF
>TRBV20-1|TRBJ1-1
CSASGGTEAFF
>TRBV27|TRBJ2-3
CASSLTVASTDTQYF
>TRBV6-1|TRBJ1-4
CASSEGTDNEKLFF
>TRBV24-1|TRBJ1-1
CATSKGGVNTEAFF
>TRBV10-1|TRBJ2-2
CASSPRGTGELFF
>TRBV24-1|TRBJ2-3
CATRGTANTDTQYF
>TRBV30|TRBJ1-5
CAWGAGTVNQPQHF
>TRBV9|TRBJ1-1
CASSPIRTEAFF
>TRBV3-1/TRBV3-2|TRBJ1-1
CASSQPMNTEAFF